These 3 T cell receptor beta chains came from one sample sequenced in a study of blood T cell repertoires in COVID-19. Repertoires were generated with immunoSEQ multiplex PCR, while TCRdb's copy carries only in-frame clones and drops some. The sample contains about 200,000 clones, around nine tenths of which appear only once. Sequenced sample: peripheral blood. These receptors were obtained from a man aged 50 to 59 with COVID-19, enrolled during active disease.

This clone has a handful of counts. The chain links TRBV7-3 to TRBJ2-3; 10 bases align to TRBD2. The CDR3 runs 15 residues. V lost 5 bases and J lost 6; bases outside the gene matches: 8. Germline V gives CDR1 SGHTA, CDR2 FQGTGA. The DNA for the CDR3 is TGTGCCAGCAGCCGAGCGGGGGGGACGGTGGATACGCAGTATTTT. Residues: CASSRAGGTVDTQYF.

The V call is TRBV7-3, the J call TRBJ2-1; 7 positions match TRBD2. The CDR3 consists of 17 residues. Germline V gene sequence: CDR1 SGHTA, CDR2 FQGTGA. The J segment lost 4 bases and the V segment lost 4 bases, leaving 13 bases of the junction unmatched. As DNA, the CDR3 is TGTGCCAGCAGCTCGTCCCTAGTAGCGGGCGGATACAATGAGCAGTTCTTC. Its protein is CASSSSLVAGGYNEQFF.

The chain is built from TRBV5-6 and TRBJ2-3, with D unclear. From germline, CDR1 is SGHDT and CDR2 YYEEEE. Trimming left V 0 bases short and J 6 bases short, with 5 bases between. The CDR3 contains 12 residues. The CDR3 bases are TGTGCCAGCAGCTTGGGTCAGGATACGCAGTATTTT. The encoded protein is CASSLGQDTQYF. The full variable domain, rest sourced from reference TRBV5-6 and TRBJ2-3, is DAGVTQSPTHLIKTRGQQVTLRCSPKSGHDTVSWYQQALGQGPQFIFQYYEEEERQRGNFPDRFSGHQFPNYSSELNVNALLLGDSALYLCASSLGQDTQYFGPGTRLTVL.